This T cell receptor (beta chain) was observed in a study of T cell responses to AZD1222 COVID-19 vaccine. Only a few counts were recorded for this clone. The germline V gene has CDR1 SGHTA and CDR2 FQGTGA. The CDR3 extends over 12 amino acids. Trimming took off 2 bases at V and 7 bases at J, with 7 bases between the two ends. Assay: immunoSEQ multiplex PCR; the TCRdb copy retains only in-frame clones and omits some. In the table there are 110,000 to 150,000 clones, about 92% of which are singletons. The receptor comes from an adult who received the AZD1222 COVID-19 vaccine. The rearrangement joins TRBV7-3 to TRBJ2-3; no clear D gene. The specimen comprised peripheral blood, sampled 28 days after the second AZD1222 dose. The CDR3 loop is CASSLDRNTQYF. CDR3 nucleotide sequence: TGTGCCAGCAGCTTAGATCGGAATACGCAGTATTTT. Complete variable domain (other parts from reference TRBV7-3 and TRBJ2-3): GAGVSQTPSNKVTEKGKYVELRCDPISGHTALYWYRQSLGQGPEFLIYFQGTGAADDSGLPNDRFFAVRPEGSVSTLKIQRTERGDSAVYLCASSLDRNTQYFGPGTRLTVL.